This TCR beta chain was sequenced in a study of T cell changes during pregnancy in multiple sclerosis. Trimming took off 3 bases at V and 7 bases at J, with 22 bases between the two ends. This CDR3 spans 17 amino acids. Per the germline V gene, CDR1 is LNHDA and CDR2 is SQIVND (reference sequence). Sequenced by immunoSEQ multiplex PCR; TCRdb stores in-frame clones only, minus some. The sample carries 60,000 to 90,000 clones, about 92% recorded once. Here the sequenced sample was peripheral blood, taken after pregnancy. This TCR was recovered from a female donor in good health, enrolled as a control in a pregnancy study. The V gene is TRBV19, the J gene TRBJ2-1; no reliable D call. CDR3 protein: CASSIRVWLISRNEQFF. Written as DNA, the CDR3 is TGTGCCAGTAGTATCCGGGTGTGGCTCATTTCGAGGAATGAGCAGTTCTTC.